Listed here are 3 T cell receptor beta chains from one sample, sequenced in a study of graft-versus-host responses after intestinal transplantation. Their antigens are not known. Profiling relied on immunoSEQ multiplex PCR, and the TCRdb table lists in-frame clones only, not all of them. There are 75,000 to 100,000 clones in the sample; roughly 89% occur only once, and about 0.18% lies in the top ten. The sequenced sample was unstimulated CD4+ T cells sorted from spleen or lymph node cells, obtained before transplant. These receptors all come from a human donor who was the organ donor for an intestinal transplant.

V gene TRBV29-1 combines with J gene TRBJ1-2, with D maybe TRBD1 (6 bases). V gave up 4 bases and J gave up 8 bases, with 23 bases separating them. The germline V gene has CDR1 SQVTM and CDR2 ANQGSEA. The CDR3 covers 15 residues. For the CDR3, the DNA is TGCAGCGTTGGGGGTGGGGAACTTACAGGGAAAGGCTACACCTTC. Its translation: CSVGGGELTGKGYTF.

The chain joins TRBV4-2 to TRBJ2-5; 9 bases are shared with TRBD2. The CDR3 totals 18 residues. The trim removed 2 bases at V and 2 bases at J, leaving 12 bases unmatched. Germline CDR1 and CDR2: LGHNA and YNFKEQ. The CDR3 nucleotides read TGTGCCAGCAGCCAAACTCATGGGGCGGGGGGGACACAAGAGACCCAGTACTTC. It translates to CASSQTHGAGGTQETQYF.

The V call is TRBV7-6, the J call TRBJ1-1; TRBD1 agrees at 11 bases. This CDR3 is 16 amino acids long. V gave up 5 bases and J gave up 6 bases; unmatched junction bases: 11. Per the germline V gene, CDR1 is SGHVS and CDR2 is FNYEAQ. This chain's CDR3 is CASSLLPDRGLAEAFF. The CDR3 DNA sequence: TGTGCCAGCAGCCTTCTCCCGGACAGGGGGCTGGCTGAAGCTTTCTTT.